This T cell receptor beta chain was identified during a study of spatial heterogeneity in lung cancer. Looking at the study overall: A module score for T cells, taken from matched bulk RNA-seq, correlated strongly with TCR transcript counts in tumor regions. Study-level findings and limits: Tumor mutation count correlated with how many alpha and beta TCRs expanded intratumorally.

CDR1 and CDR2 from the germline V gene are MDHEN and SYDVKM. This CDR3 is 15 amino acids long. The V end was cut by 2 bases, the J end by 4 bases, with 9 bases between. The table lists this clonotype with many counts. What it binds is not known. From the 5' RACE reads, TCRdb called clonotypes with MiXCR, one entry per CDR3 protein. The sample shows several thousand distinct CDR3 sequences, around a tenth of them seen only once. This sample's time point: sample taken at primary tumor resection. TCRs were sequenced from unsorted whole RNA of tumor, nontumor lung or PBMC. This chain connects TRBV28 to TRBJ1-6; D is ambiguous. This TCR was sampled from a female donor with early-stage non-small cell lung cancer. This sample comprised lung tumor tissue, obtained at surgery. The CDR3 nucleotides read TGTGCCAGCAGTTTAATTACAGATTATAATTCACCCCTCCACTTT. Translated: CASSLITDYNSPLHF. The complete variable domain, with remaining parts taken from reference TRBV28 and TRBJ1-6, reads DVKVTQSSRYLVKRTGEKVFLECVQDMDHENMFWYRQDPGLGLRLIYFSYDVKMKEKGDIPEGYSVSREKKERFSLILESASTNQTSMYLCASSLITDYNSPLHFGNGTRLTVT.